This T cell receptor (beta chain) was profiled in a study of blood T cells in healthy people across ages (dated by TCRdb to 2014 to 2015). In terms of the full investigation: In model experiments, roughly one uniquely barcoded TCR beta cDNA molecule per two T cells was captured by template switching. Using the same blood draw, the study looked at two additional independent replicas of 1 million unique cDNA reads for two donors, one aged 18 to 30 and the other aged 80 or older. The donors were divided into four age groups: young (average approximately 17 years), middle-aged (approximately 41), aged (approximately 62) and long-lived (approximately 74). Age-related changes in TCR beta repertoire diversity were measured in the study by deep sequencing normalized with unique cDNA molecular identifiers.

Receptor libraries were prepared by 5' RACE. The instrument given in TCRdb is Illumina HiSeq 2500. A second roughly 6 to 11 cycle PCR used a sample-barcoded 5' primer and a J-beta primer mix. A template-switch 5' adaptor carrying 12 random nucleotides introduced a unique molecular identifier onto each TCR beta cDNA molecule. Each sample yielded at least 3 million CDR3-containing paired-end reads. All of the RNA was converted into first-strand cDNA using the Mint cDNA synthesis kit, with a TRBC-specific oligonucleotide serving as the primer. Following uracil-DNA glycosylase treatment, a first 18-cycle PCR with universal primers M1SS and BC2_uni_R was performed on all cDNA. As for the original processing: For normalization, 1 million high-quality reads were randomly selected from each sample, with every read carrying a distinct molecular identifier. Reads with shared molecular identifiers were discarded instead of being binned into consensus sequences. MiTCR, with a Q25 quality threshold and the strictest error-elimination algorithm, was used for CDR3 identification, clonotype clustering and error correction. A nonparametric unseen species model with Euler transformation was used to estimate a lower bound on total TCR beta diversity. The public reads were run again by TCRdb, first through fastp at Q25 and then through MiXCR, and only productive beta chains were kept. Entries are consolidated by CDR3 protein sequence, retaining the most common genes and DNA. For this entry, the V and J calls and clone size follow TCRdb and not the study's own pipeline. The sample includes 760,000 or so distinct CDR3 sequences, with 20% to 25% observed a single time. The ten most abundant clones make up 9.4% of the sample.

Looking up the germline V gene yields CDR1 KGHDR and CDR2 SFDVKD. At the junction V is shortened by 6 bases and J by 4 bases; bases outside the gene matches: 9. From the cysteine through the phenylalanine, the CDR3 covers 16 amino acids. Of all the DNA, just the CDR3 is kept, 48 bases in frame from base 1. Overall results and qualifications from the work: Total diversity estimates from one million sequenced T cells were considered lower bounds and underestimates. As age increased, observed TCR beta diversity per million T cells dropped in a roughly linear way, and a significant reduction was already evident by age around 41. Because the CMV infection status of the donors was unknown, age-related changes in expanded clonotypes may potentially have been confounded. Because profiling used bulk unsorted PBMCs, naive and antigen-experienced compartments could not be compared conclusively. There was a strong correlation between observed TCR beta diversity and the percentage of naive T cells measured by flow cytometry. Compared with the aged group, the long-lived group had more naive CD4+ T cells, fewer expanded clones and increased TCR diversity, suggesting age selection.

With respect to this clonotype: Its antigen is still unknown. No per-base quality is available; no much larger clone lies one base away.

Donors were a few dozen systemically healthy Caucasian individuals from Russia aged roughly 6 to 90 years. About 9.6 milliliters of peripheral blood were collected from each donor into EDTA-treated Vacutainer tubes. Ficoll-Paque density-gradient centrifugation was used to isolate PBMCs, with at least 6.5 million per sample. Total RNA was extracted from PBMCs with Trizol reagent, with at least 5 micrograms obtained per sample. For every donor, an aliquot of PBMCs went through flow cytometry to measure the percentages of naive CD45RAhigh/CD27high T cells. These same data were also listed under a study on T cells of mothers and their children. The second investigation adds: Nine systemically healthy Caucasian individuals, comprising three mothers and their six children, were included as donors. cDNA synthesis consumed the entire amount of extracted RNA, loaded at about 1.5 ug RNA in each 15 ul reaction. In the second PCR, the M1S primer introduced both the sample barcodes and 2-4 random nucleotides. More than 9 million TCR beta CDR3 reads were obtained from each mother, and 2.5 million to 3 million reads were obtained from each child. In both related and unrelated pairs, thymic selection shapes the output of TCR recombination in a similar way, with inherited differences having only a minor effect. Normalized repertoire overlap was always slightly but never significantly higher in related than unrelated mother-child pairs. No persistent microchimeric T cell clones were found, with a detection sensitivity of approximately 95 clones per million clonotypes. The study used deep NGS to compare TCR beta repertoires of mothers and children, seeking features distinguishing related mother-child pairs from unrelated individuals. Mothers averaged roughly 40 +/- 4 years of age and children averaged around 10 +/- 4 years. After adapter ligation was performed with NEBNext reagents, the libraries were sequenced on an Illumina HiSeq 2000 with 100+100 nt paired-end reads. To prevent cross-contamination, the mother and child libraries were prepared a month apart and were sequenced in separate runs. For each donor, between about 450,000 and 2,300,000 distinct TCR beta clonotypes were identified. Naive TCR beta clonotypes were estimated from low-frequency clonotypes matched to each donor's FACS-determined naive share, without sorting.

Recombination linked TRBV24-1 to TRBJ2-1; 9 bases in between match TRBD1. This TCR was recovered from a boy younger than 18 in good health. Sequencing was performed on blood. At the DNA level, the sequence is TGTGCCACCAGTCCCCTTGCTGGGACAGGGTACAATGAGCAGTTCTTC. Its amino acids are CATSPLAGTGYNEQFF.